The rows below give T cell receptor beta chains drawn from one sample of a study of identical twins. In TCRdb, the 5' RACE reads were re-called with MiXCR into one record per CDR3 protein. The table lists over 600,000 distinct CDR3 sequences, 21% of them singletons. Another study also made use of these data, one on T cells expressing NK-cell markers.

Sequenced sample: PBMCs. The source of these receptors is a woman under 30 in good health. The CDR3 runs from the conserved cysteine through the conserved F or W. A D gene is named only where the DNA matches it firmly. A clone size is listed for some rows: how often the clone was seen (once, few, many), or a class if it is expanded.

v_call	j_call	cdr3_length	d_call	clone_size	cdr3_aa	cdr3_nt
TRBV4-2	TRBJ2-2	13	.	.	CASSPLRTGELFF	TGTGCCAGCAGCCCCCTGAGGACCGGGGAGCTGTTTTTT
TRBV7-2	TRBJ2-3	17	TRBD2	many	CASSLAASGGASDTQYF	TGTGCCAGCAGCTTAGCGGCTAGCGGGGGGGCATCAGATACGCAGTATTTT
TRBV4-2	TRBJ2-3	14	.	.	CASANGESTDTQYF	TGTGCCAGCGCGAACGGGGAAAGCACAGATACGCAGTATTTT
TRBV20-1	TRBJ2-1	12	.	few	CSARGSVDEQFF	TGCAGTGCTAGGGGATCTGTGGATGAGCAGTTCTTC
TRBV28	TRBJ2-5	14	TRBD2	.	CASSFPREEETQYF	TGTGCCAGCAGTTTCCCCCGGGAGGAAGAGACCCAGTACTTC
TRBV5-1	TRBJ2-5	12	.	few	CASSFDTQTQYF	TGCGCCAGCAGCTTCGATACCCAGACCCAGTACTTC
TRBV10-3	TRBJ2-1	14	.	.	CAIKSDAGFHEQFF	TGTGCCATCAAGTCGGATGCAGGTTTTCACGAGCAGTTCTTC
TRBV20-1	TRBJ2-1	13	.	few	CSAQRVSVSEQFF	TGCAGTGCCCAGAGGGTTAGTGTTAGTGAGCAGTTCTTC
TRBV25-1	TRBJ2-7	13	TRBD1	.	CASSGTGDYEQYF	TGTGCCAGCAGTGGGACAGGGGATTACGAGCAGTACTTC
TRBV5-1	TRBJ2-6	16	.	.	CASSLFADSGANVLTF	TGCGCCAGCAGCTTGTTTGCGGATTCTGGGGCCAACGTCCTGACTTTC
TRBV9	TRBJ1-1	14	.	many	CASSAGGAETEAFF	TGTGCCAGCAGCGCCGGTGGGGCAGAGACTGAAGCTTTCTTT
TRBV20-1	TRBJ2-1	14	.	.	CSAKRASVNNEQFF	TGCAGTGCCAAGAGGGCTAGCGTGAACAATGAGCAGTTCTTC
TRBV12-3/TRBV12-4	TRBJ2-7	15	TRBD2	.	CASSLTSGRSYEQYF	TGTGCCAGCAGTTTAACTAGCGGGAGGTCCTACGAGCAGTACTTC
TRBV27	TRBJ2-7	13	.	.	CASKNTVSYEQYF	TGTGCCAGCAAGAATACAGTCTCCTACGAGCAGTACTTC
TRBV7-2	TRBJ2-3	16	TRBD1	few	CASSSGTGGSTDTQYF	TGTGCCAGCAGCTCCGGGACAGGGGGTAGCACAGATACGCAGTATTTT
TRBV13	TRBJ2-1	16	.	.	CASSVRLGSKRAEQFF	TGTGCCAGCAGCGTGCGTTTAGGGAGTAAAAGGGCTGAGCAGTTCTTC